This TCR beta chain was captured in a study of identical twins. The germline V gene has CDR1 SGHKS and CDR2 YYEKEE (reference sequence). The ends lost 4 bases at V and 10 bases at J; junction bases unmatched: 12. The length of the CDR3 is 16 residues. TCRdb analysed the 5' RACE reads with MiXCR anew, one entry per CDR3 protein. The table includes hundreds of thousands of distinct CDR3 sequences, 18% detected once. This clonotype was picked up a small number of times. The same data also went into a second study, on T cells expressing NK-cell markers. This second report adds: In more than 5 donors, dominant CD3+CD56+NKG2C+ clones formed about 1.0-8% of CD8+ cells.

The chain has TRBV5-5 and TRBJ2-1; 12 bases align to TRBD2. The receptor comes from a young woman in good health. Material: PBMCs. The CDR3 spells CASSGLAGLLQGEQFF. For the CDR3, the DNA is TGTGCCAGCAGCGGACTAGCGGGGTTACTACAGGGAGAGCAGTTCTTC. Drawing the rest from reference TRBV5-5 and TRBJ2-1, the complete variable domain is DAGVTQSPTHLIKTRGQQVTLRCSPISGHKSVSWYQQVLGQGPQFIFQYYEKEERGRGNFPDRFSARQFPNYSSELNVNALLLGDSALYLCASSGLAGLLQGEQFFGPGTRLTVL.